The entry below gives a single T cell receptor beta chain sequence along with its context. Data came from immunoSEQ multiplex PCR; TCRdb stores just in-frame clones and leaves some out. Here the sample spans about 72,000 clones, roughly 80% being singletons. In germline, CDR1 is SGHTA, CDR2 FQGTGA. Between the trimmed V and J ends, which lost 2 bases and 8 bases, there was a span of 12 bases. This CDR3 is 13 amino acids long. The data are from a study of OX40 agonist ivuxolimab in advanced cancers. This TCR came from an adult with an advanced solid tumor such as melanoma, head and neck, liver or kidney cancer. The rearrangement uses TRBV7-3 and TRBJ1-2, with D unclear. The sequences come from CD4+ or CD8+ T cells sorted from blood, collected in a trial of the OX40 agonist ivuxolimab. The CDR3 protein is CASSLDSGRGYTF. CDR3 bases: TGTGCCAGCAGCTTAGACTCCGGGCGGGGCTACACCTTC.